The 10 T cell receptor beta chains below all came from one sample that was sequenced in a study of T cells in Graves' hyperthyroidism and ophthalmopathy. From RNA transcripts, TCR beta CDR3 regions were amplified. During a first-round RT-PCR of the TCR CDR3, the HTBI primer set was used. TCRdb reprocessed the multiplex PCR reads with MiXCR, giving one entry per CDR3 protein. The table includes around 600,000 distinct CDR3 sequences, around 15% detected once. Material for sequencing was blood. Receptor source: a woman in her forties with Graves' ophthalmopathy.

In this sample, this clonotype turned up many times. The CDR3 is CSASSSNEQFF. The CDR3 DNA reads as TGCAGTGCTAGCTCTTCCAATGAGCAGTTCTTC. The rearrangement uses TRBV20-1 and TRBJ2-1; D remains ambiguous. V was cut by 3 bases and J by 6 bases, with 6 bases left in between. The V gene's germline CDR1 is DFQATT and CDR2 SNEGSKA (reference sequence). The CDR3 runs to 11 residues.

The chain carries TRBV5-1 and TRBJ2-2; perhaps TRBD1 as D (5 bases). V was trimmed by 0 bases and J by 7 bases, leaving 7 bases between them. The CDR3 covers 13 residues. Looked up from germline, CDR1 is SGHRS and CDR2 is YFSETQ. CDR3: CASSLGTLGELFF. The CDR3 DNA sequence: TGCGCCAGCAGCTTGGGGACACTCGGGGAGCTGTTTTTT.

Regarding this clonotype: The junction departs from germline at one end; a sequencing error may be responsible. V is TRBV28 and J is TRBJ2-3, with TRBD1 identical over 7 bases. The CDR3 is 14 amino acids. Germline CDR1 reads MDHEN; CDR2 reads SYDVKM. The CDR3 sequence: CASFTGVITDTQCF. The DNA for the CDR3 is TGTGCCAGCTTTACAGGGGTTATAACAGATACGCAGTGTTTT.

This clonotype was recorded a few times. CDR3 amino acids: CASSSRPASAGELFF. DNA of the CDR3: TGTGCCAGCAGCTCTAGACCCGCGTCAGCCGGGGAGCTGTTTTTT. The chain is built from TRBV7-2 and TRBJ2-2, with unresolved D. Germline assignment: CDR1 SGHTA and CDR2 FQGNSA. The CDR3 extends over 15 amino acids. V lost 4 bases and J 6 bases, leaving 15 bases between the germline ends.

This rearrangement joins TRBV30 to TRBJ2-1; D is perhaps TRBD1 or TRBD2 (6 bases each). This CDR3 comprises 15 residues. The V gene lost 0 bases and the J gene lost 8 bases, with 17 bases spanning the gap. Germline V gives CDR1 GTSNPN, CDR2 SVGIG (reference sequence). The CDR3 coding sequence is TGTGCCTGGAGTGTACAAGTAGGGGGGCTTGATGAGCAGTTCTTC. As protein: CAWSVQVGGLDEQFF.

The sample holds many counts of this clonotype. The chain combines TRBV28 with TRBJ2-7; a possible D gene is TRBD2 (6 bases). The CDR3 is 14 amino acids. In germline, CDR1 is MDHEN, CDR2 SYDVKM. Deletions cut 3 bases from V and 4 bases from J, with 13 bases between. The CDR3 here is CASSFGREGYEQYF. CDR3 nucleotide sequence: TGTGCCAGCAGTTTTGGGCGGGAAGGGTACGAGCAGTACTTC.

This clonotype was seen only a few times. The chain links TRBV10-3 to TRBJ1-5; D is unclear. This CDR3 comprises 13 residues. The germline V and J ends were trimmed by 3 bases and 5 bases, with 8 bases remaining between them. Germline CDR1 ENHRY, CDR2 SYGVKD. In DNA, the CDR3 is TGTGCCATCAGTGACGACGGCTATCAGCCCCAGCATTTT. This sequence encodes CAISDDGYQPQHF.

This clonotype was seen more than once but under ten times. The CDR3 loop is CASRRTSGRVGSYEQYF. For the CDR3, the DNA is TGTGCCAGCAGACGGACTAGCGGGAGGGTCGGGTCCTACGAGCAGTACTTC. V and J are TRBV6-1 and TRBJ2-7; 15 bases map to TRBD2. The CDR3 has 17 amino acids. Germline V gene sequence: CDR1 MNHNS, CDR2 SASEGT. V lost 6 bases to trimming and J lost 1 base; unmatched junction nucleotides: 7.

The sample holds a few counts of this clonotype. This chain connects TRBV9 to TRBJ2-5, with 12 positions matching TRBD2. The CDR3 consists of 15 residues. The junction had 7 bases not matched to a gene; V was cut back by 3 bases and J by 7 bases. Per germline, CDR1 SGDLS and CDR2 YYNGEE. The CDR3 loop is CASSATSGRLGTQYF. For the CDR3, the DNA is TGTGCCAGCAGCGCTACTAGCGGGAGGTTGGGGACCCAGTACTTC.

This clonotype appeared a few times. J is TRBJ1-3 and V is TRBV12-3 or TRBV12-4, with 8 bases lining up with TRBD1. This CDR3 comprises 15 residues. V trimming: 3 bases; J trimming: 0 bases; junction bases outside the gene matches: 1. The CDR3 loop is CASSFGQGSGNTIYF. The CDR3 DNA reads TGTGCCAGCAGTTTTGGACAGGGCTCTGGAAACACCATATATTTT.